This TCR beta chain was sequenced for a study of OX40 agonist ivuxolimab in advanced cancers. The V segment lost 5 bases and the J segment 1 base; nucleotides outside the gene matches: 9. The CDR3 loop spans 16 amino acids. Germline-derived CDR1 and CDR2 are SGHTA and FQGNSA. Regarding this clone: Its target is unknown.

Whole-study results and caveats: Clonal expansion by week 6 occurred in CD4+ and CD8+ blood T cells (at 0.1 to 3.0 mg/kg). Relative to CD4+ cells, CD8+ T cells on average had more expanded clones.

The method was immunoSEQ multiplex PCR; TCRdb's version includes in-frame clones alone and lacks a portion of them. The data contain 45,000 or so clones, 75% to 85% of them singletons. The material was CD4+ or CD8+ T cells sorted from blood, obtained in a trial of the OX40 agonist ivuxolimab. The origin of this receptor is an adult with an advanced solid tumor such as melanoma, head and neck, liver or kidney cancer. V is TRBV7-2 and J is TRBJ2-5, with 8 bases aligning to TRBD2. The CDR3 DNA reads TGTGCCAGCAGCCCAAGCGGGAGCGCCCTCCAAGAGACCCAGTACTTC. It is translated as CASSPSGSALQETQYF.